This record covers a single T cell receptor beta chain. Its antigen remains unidentified. Its ends do not fully match the called genes, so a read error is possible. The sample is drawn from a study of cytomegalovirus exposure and HLA in healthy donors. Study-wide results and limits: The listing of 150 to 200 TCR beta chains classed them as cytomegalovirus-associated. Sequencing had likely introduced a cluster of highly shared sequence variants as an artifact.

The CDR3 contains 15 residues. CDR1 is MGHDK, CDR2 SYGVNS, per germline. The PCR made use of 60 Vbeta and 13 Jbeta primers. The method was immunoSEQ multiplex PCR; TCRdb's version includes in-frame clones alone and lacks a portion of them. The data show 30,000 to 45,000 clones, around 86% seen once. The chain employs TRBV25-1 and TRBJ1-1; D ambiguous. The sequenced sample was PBMCs. The clonotype was recovered from a middle-aged woman in good health and CMV-seropositive. The CDR3 bases are TGTGTCAGCAGTGAATGGAGCCGGCTATCCACTGAAGCTTTCTTT. Protein product: CVSSEWSRLSTEAFF. The full variable domain, completed using reference TRBV25-1 and TRBJ1-1, is EADIYQTPRYLVIGTGKKITLECSQTMGHDKMYWYQQDPGMELHLIHYSYGVNSTEKGDLSSESTVSRIRTEHFPLTLESARPSHTSQYLCVSSEWSRLSTEAFFGQGTRLTVV.